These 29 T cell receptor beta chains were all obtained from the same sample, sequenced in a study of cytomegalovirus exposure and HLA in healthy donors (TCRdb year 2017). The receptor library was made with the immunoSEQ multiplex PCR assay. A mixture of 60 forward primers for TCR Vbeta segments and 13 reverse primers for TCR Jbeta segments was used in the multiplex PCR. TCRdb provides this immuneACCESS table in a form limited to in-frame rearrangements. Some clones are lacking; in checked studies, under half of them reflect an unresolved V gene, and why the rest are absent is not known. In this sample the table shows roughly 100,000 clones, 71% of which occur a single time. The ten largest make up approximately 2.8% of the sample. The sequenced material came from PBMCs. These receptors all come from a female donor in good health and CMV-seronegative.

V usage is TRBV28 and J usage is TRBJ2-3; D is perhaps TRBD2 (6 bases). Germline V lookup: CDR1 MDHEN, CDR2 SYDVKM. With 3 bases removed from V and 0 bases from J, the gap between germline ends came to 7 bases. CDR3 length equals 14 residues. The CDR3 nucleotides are TGTGCCAGCAGTTTGGGGGGAAGCACAGATACGCAGTATTTT. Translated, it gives CASSLGGSTDTQYF.

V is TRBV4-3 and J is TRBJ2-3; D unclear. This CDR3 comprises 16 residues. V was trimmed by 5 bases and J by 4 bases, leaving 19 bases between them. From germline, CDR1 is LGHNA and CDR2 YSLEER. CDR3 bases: TGCGCCAGCAGCAATGCGCCACAGCCAGCCGCAGATACGCAGTATTTT. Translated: CASSNAPQPAADTQYF.

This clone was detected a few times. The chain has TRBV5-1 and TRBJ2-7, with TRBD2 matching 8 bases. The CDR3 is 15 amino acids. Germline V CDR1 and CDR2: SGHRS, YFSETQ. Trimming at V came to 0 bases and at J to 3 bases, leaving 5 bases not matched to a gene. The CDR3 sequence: CASSLVTSGGYEQYF. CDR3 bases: TGCGCCAGCAGCTTGGTAACTAGCGGAGGCTACGAGCAGTACTTC.

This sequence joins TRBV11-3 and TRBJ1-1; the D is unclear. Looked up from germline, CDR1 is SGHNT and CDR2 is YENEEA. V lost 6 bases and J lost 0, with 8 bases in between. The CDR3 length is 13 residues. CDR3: CASRGGLNTEAFF. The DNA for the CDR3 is TGTGCCAGCAGGGGAGGGCTGAACACTGAAGCTTTCTTT. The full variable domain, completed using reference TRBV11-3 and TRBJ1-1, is EAGVVQSPRYKIIEKKQPVAFWCNPISGHNTLYWYLQNLGQGPELLIRYENEEAVDDSQLPKDRFSAERLKGVDSTLKIQPAELGDSAVYLCASRGGLNTEAFFGQGTRLTVV.

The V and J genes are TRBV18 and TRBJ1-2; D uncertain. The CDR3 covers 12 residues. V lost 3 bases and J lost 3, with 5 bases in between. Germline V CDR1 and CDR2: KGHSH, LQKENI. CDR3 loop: CASSPADYGYTF. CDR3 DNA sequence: TGTGCCAGCTCACCGGCCGACTATGGCTACACCTTC. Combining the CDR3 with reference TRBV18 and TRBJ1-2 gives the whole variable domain NAGVMQNPRHLVRRRGQEARLRCSPMKGHSHVYWYRQLPEEGLKFMVYLQKENIIDESGMPKERFSAEFPKEGPSILRIQQVVRGDSAAYFCASSPADYGYTFGSGTRLTVV.

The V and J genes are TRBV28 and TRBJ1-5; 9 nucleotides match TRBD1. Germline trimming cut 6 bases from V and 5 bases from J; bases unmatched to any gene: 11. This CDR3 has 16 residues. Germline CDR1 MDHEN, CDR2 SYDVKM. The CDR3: CASRRSGTGYYQPQHF. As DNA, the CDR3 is TGTGCCAGCAGACGATCCGGGACAGGGTATTATCAGCCCCAGCATTTT.

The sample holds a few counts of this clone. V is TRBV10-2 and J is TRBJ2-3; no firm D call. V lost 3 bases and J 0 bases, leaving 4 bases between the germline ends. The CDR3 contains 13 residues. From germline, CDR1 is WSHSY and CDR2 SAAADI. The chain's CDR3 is CASSDFSTDTQYF. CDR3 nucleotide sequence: TGCGCCAGCAGTGACTTTAGCACAGATACGCAGTATTTT.

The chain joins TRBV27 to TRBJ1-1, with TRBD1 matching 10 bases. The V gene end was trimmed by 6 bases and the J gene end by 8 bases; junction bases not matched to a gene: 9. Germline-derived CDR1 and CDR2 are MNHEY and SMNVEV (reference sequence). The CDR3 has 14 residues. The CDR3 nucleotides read TGTGCCAGCAGAACTGAGAGACAGGGGGCGGAAGCTTTCTTT. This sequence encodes CASRTERQGAEAFF.

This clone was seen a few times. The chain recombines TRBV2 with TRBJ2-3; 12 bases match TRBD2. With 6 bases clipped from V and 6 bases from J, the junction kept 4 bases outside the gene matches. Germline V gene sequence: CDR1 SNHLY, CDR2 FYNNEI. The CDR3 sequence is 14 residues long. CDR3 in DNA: TGTGCCAGCAGCGGACTAGCGGGAACGGATACGCAGTATTTT. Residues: CASSGLAGTDTQYF.

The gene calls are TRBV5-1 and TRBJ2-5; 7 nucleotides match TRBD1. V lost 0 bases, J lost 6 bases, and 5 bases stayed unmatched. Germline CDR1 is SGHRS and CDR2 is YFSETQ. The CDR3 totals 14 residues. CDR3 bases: TGCGCCAGCAGCTTGGGACAGGGCGTGAAGACCCAGTACTTC. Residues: CASSLGQGVKTQYF.

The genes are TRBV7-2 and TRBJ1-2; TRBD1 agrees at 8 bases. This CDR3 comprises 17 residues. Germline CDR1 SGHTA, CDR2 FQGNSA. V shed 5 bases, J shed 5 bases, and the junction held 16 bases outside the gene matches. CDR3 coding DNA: TGTGCCAGCAGCCACGTCCGACAGGGGCGCCCTGGGTATGGCTACACCTTC. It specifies CASSHVRQGRPGYGYTF.

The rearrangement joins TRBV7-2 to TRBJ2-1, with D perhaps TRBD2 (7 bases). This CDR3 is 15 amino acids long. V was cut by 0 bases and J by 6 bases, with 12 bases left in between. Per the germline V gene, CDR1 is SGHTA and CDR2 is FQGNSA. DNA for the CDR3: TGTGCCAGCAGCTTAGCGGGGGCGGGAGTCAATGAGCAGTTCTTC. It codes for CASSLAGAGVNEQFF.

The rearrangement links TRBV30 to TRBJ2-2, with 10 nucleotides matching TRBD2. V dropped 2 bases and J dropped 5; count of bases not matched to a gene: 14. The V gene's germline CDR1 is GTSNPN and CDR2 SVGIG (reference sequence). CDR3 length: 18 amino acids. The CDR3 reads CAWSLTLMTSGRTGELFF. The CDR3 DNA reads TGTGCCTGGAGTTTAACCCTGATGACTAGCGGGCGTACCGGGGAGCTGTTTTTT.

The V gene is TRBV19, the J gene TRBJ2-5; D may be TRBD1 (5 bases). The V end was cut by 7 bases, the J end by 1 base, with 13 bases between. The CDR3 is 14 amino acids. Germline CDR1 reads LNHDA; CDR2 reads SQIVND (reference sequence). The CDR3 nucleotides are TGTGCCAGTACCCCTAGGGGCTTCCAAGAGACCCAGTACTTC. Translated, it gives CASTPRGFQETQYF.

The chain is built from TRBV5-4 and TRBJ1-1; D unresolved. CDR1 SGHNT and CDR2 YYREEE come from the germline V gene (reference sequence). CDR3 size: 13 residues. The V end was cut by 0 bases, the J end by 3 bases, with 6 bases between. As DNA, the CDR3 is TGTGCCAGCAGCTTGGGGAGTGACACTGAAGCTTTCTTT. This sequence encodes CASSLGSDTEAFF.

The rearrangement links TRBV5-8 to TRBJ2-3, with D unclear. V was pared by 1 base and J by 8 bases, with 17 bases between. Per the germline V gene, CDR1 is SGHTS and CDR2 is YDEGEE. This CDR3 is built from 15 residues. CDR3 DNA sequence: TGTGCCAGCAGCTTGTTTTCTGGTCAGTCGGGTACGCAGTATTTT. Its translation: CASSLFSGQSGTQYF.

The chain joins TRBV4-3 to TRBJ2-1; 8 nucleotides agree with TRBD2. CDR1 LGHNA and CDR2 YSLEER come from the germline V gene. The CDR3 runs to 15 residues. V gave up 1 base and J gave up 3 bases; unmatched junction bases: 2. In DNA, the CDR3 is TGCGCCAGCAGCCAAGTTGCGGGGGGCTACAATGAGCAGTTCTTC. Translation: CASSQVAGGYNEQFF.

The DNA for the CDR3 is TGTGCCAGCAGTTACGGTTCGGACACTGAAGCTTTCTTT. Its translation is CASSYGSDTEAFF. The chain couples TRBV6-5 to TRBJ1-1; unclear D gene. The CDR3 covers 13 residues. Per the germline V gene, CDR1 is MNHEY and CDR2 is SVGAGI. Trimming stripped 2 bases from V and 3 bases from J, with 7 bases between.

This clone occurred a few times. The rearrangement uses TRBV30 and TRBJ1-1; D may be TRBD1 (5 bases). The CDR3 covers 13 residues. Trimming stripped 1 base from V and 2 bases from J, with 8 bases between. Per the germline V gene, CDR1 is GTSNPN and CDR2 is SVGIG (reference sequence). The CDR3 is CAWSGQSNTEAFF. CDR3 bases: TGTGCCTGGAGTGGACAGTCCAACACTGAAGCTTTCTTT. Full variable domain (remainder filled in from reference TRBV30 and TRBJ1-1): SQTIHQWPATLVQPVGSPLSLECTVEGTSNPNLYWYRQAAGRGLQLLFYSVGIGQISSEVPQNLSASRPQDRQFILSSKKLLLSDSGFYLCAWSGQSNTEAFFGQGTRLTVV.

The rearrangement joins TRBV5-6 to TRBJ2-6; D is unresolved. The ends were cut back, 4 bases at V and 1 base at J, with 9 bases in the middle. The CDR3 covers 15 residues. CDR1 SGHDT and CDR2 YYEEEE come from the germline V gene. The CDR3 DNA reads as TGTGCCAGCAGCCGCGACTTATCTGGGGCCAACGTCCTGACTTTC. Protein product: CASSRDLSGANVLTF.

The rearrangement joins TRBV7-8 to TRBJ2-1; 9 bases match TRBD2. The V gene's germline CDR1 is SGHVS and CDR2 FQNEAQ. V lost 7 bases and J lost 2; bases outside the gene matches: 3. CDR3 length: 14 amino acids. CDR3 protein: CASTSSGTYNEQFF. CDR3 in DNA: TGTGCCAGCACATCTAGCGGGACCTACAATGAGCAGTTCTTC.

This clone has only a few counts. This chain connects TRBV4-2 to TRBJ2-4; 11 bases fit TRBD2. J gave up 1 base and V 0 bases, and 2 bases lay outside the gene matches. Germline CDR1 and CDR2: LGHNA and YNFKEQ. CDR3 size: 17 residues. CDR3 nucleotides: TGTGCCAGCAGCCAAGATACTAGCGGGAGCGCCAAAAACATTCAGTACTTC. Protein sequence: CASSQDTSGSAKNIQYF.

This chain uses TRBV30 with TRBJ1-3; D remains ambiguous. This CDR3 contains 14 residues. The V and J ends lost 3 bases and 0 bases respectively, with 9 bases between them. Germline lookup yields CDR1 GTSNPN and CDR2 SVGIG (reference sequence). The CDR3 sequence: CAWRPSYSGNTIYF. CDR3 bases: TGTGCCTGGAGGCCCAGTTACTCTGGAAACACCATATATTTT. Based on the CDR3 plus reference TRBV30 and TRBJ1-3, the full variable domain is SQTIHQWPATLVQPVGSPLSLECTVEGTSNPNLYWYRQAAGRGLQLLFYSVGIGQISSEVPQNLSASRPQDRQFILSSKKLLLSDSGFYLCAWRPSYSGNTIYFGEGSWLTVV.

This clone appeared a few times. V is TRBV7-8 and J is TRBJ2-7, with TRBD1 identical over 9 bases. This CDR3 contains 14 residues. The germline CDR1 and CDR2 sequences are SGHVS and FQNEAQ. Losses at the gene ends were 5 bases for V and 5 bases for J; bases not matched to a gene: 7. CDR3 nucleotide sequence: TGTGCCAGCAGCCTTCTACAGGGGGCCCACGAGCAGTACTTC. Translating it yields CASSLLQGAHEQYF.

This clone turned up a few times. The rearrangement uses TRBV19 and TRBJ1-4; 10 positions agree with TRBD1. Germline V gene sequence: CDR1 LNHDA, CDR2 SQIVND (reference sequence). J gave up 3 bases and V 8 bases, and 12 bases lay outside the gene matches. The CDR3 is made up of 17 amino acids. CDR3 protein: CASSMGGQGFSNEKLFF. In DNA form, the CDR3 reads TGTGCCAGTTCCATGGGGGGACAGGGGTTCTCTAATGAAAAACTGTTTTTT. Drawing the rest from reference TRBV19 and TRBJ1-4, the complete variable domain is DGGITQSPKYLFRKEGQNVTLSCEQNLNHDAMYWYRQDPGQGLRLIYYSQIVNDFQKGDIAEGYSVSREKKESFPLTVTSAQKNPTAFYLCASSMGGQGFSNEKLFFGSGTQLSVL.

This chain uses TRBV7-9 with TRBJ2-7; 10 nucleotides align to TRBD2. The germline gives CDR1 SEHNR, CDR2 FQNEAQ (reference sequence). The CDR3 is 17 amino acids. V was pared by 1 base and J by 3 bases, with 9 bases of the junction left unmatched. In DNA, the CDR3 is TGTGCCAGCAGCTTAGGTGGGCTAGCGGGAGTTTTCTACGAGCAGTACTTC. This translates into CASSLGGLAGVFYEQYF.

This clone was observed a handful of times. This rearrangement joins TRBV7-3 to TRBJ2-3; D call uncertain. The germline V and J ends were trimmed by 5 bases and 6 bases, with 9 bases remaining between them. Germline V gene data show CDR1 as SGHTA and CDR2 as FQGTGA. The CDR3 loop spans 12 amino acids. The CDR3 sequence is CASSLPRDTQYF. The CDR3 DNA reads TGTGCCAGCAGCCTACCGAGGGATACGCAGTATTTT. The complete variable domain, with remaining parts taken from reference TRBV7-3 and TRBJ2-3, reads GAGVSQTPSNKVTEKGKYVELRCDPISGHTALYWYRQSLGQGPEFLIYFQGTGAADDSGLPNDRFFAVRPEGSVSTLKIQRTERGDSAVYLCASSLPRDTQYFGPGTRLTVL.

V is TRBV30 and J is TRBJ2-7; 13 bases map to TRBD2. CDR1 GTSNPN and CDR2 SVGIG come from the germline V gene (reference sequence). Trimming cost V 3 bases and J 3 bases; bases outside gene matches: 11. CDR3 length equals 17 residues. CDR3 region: CAWRKLAGGQFYYEQYF. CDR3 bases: TGTGCCTGGAGAAAACTAGCGGGAGGGCAATTTTACTACGAGCAGTACTTC.

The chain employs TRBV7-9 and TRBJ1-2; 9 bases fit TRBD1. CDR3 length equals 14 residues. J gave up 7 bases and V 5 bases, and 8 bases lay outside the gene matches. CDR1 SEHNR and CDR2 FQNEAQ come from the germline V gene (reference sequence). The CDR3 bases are TGTGCCAGCAGCAAAGACAGGGGGGAGGGTGGCTACACCTTC. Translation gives CASSKDRGEGGYTF.